This T cell receptor beta chain was retrieved from a study of molecular identifiers for immune sequencing clone quantification. Background on the study: Five aliquots were made in replicates from the RNA of about 19,000 or 110,000 naive CD8 cells, and four were sequenced.

General observations from the study: Barcode collisions between identical TCR molecules could shrink estimates of highly expanded clone sizes.

Based on a CD8+CD4-CCR7+CD45RA+ profile, naive CD8 T cells were sorted. This clonotype appeared many times. As yet, its antigen is unknown. TCRdb independently ran MiXCR on the PCR reads; one entry per CDR3 protein. This table has some 65,000 distinct CDR3 sequences, less than 20% appearing once. Sequences were obtained from naive CD8+ T cells from blood, with Jurkat cell RNA spiked in. The subset here: FACS-sorted CD8+CD4-CCR7+CD45RA+ naive T cells. The TCR sequence derives from a human donor in good health. Some libraries in this study had Jurkat cell RNA spiked in.

DNA of the CDR3: TGTGCCAGCAGTAAACTACAGGGGGCTATAGCTTTCTTT. This codes for CASSKLQGAIAFF. This chain links TRBV6-6 with TRBJ1-1, with TRBD1 matching 9 bases. Unmatched junction bases numbered 8, after V lost 5 bases and J lost 10 bases. Per germline, CDR1 MNHNY and CDR2 SVGAGI (reference sequence). CDR3 length: 13 amino acids.